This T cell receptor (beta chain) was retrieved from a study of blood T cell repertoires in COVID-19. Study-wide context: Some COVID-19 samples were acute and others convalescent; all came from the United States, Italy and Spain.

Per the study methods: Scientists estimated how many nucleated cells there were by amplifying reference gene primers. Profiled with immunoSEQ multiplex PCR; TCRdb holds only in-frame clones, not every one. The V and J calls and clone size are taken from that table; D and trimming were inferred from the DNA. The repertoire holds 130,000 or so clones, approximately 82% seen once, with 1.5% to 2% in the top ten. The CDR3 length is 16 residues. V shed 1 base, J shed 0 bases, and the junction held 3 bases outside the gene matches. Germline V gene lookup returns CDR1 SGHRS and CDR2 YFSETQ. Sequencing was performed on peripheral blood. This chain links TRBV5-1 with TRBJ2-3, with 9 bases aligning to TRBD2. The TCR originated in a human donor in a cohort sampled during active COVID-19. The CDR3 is CASSLITSGSTDTQYF. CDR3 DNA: TGCGCCAGCAGCTTGATTACTAGCGGGAGCACAGATACGCAGTATTTT.